Listed here is a single T cell receptor (beta chain). The antigen is unknown. Data came from immunoSEQ multiplex PCR; TCRdb stores just in-frame clones and leaves some out. The sample records about 21,000 clones, approximately 81% being singletons. The sample comes from a study of T cells in localized non-small cell lung cancer. Study-wide findings and caveats: Sequencing was restricted to one tumor region; therefore, heterogeneity remains possible. Uninvolved nearby lung showed the greatest T cell clonality, exceeding that found in tumor.

The CDR3 loop spans 15 amino acids. V dropped 5 bases and J dropped 3; count of bases not matched to a gene: 9. CDR1 is SGHTA and CDR2 is FQGNSA in the germline V gene. The chain couples TRBV7-2 to TRBJ1-2; 7 positions match TRBD1. This TCR was sampled from a woman aged 40-69 years with stage II squamous cell lung carcinoma. This sample comprised PBMCs, obtained before any cancer treatment. The CDR3 is CASSLRQGSDYGYTF. The CDR3 DNA follows: TGTGCCAGCAGCCTTCGACAGGGTTCTGACTATGGCTACACCTTC. Combining the CDR3 with reference TRBV7-2 and TRBJ1-2 gives the whole variable domain GAGVSQSPSNKVTEKGKDVELRCDPISGHTALYWYRQSLGQGLEFLIYFQGNSAPDKSGLPSDRFSAERTGGSVSTLTIQRTQQEDSAVYLCASSLRQGSDYGYTFGSGTRLTVV.